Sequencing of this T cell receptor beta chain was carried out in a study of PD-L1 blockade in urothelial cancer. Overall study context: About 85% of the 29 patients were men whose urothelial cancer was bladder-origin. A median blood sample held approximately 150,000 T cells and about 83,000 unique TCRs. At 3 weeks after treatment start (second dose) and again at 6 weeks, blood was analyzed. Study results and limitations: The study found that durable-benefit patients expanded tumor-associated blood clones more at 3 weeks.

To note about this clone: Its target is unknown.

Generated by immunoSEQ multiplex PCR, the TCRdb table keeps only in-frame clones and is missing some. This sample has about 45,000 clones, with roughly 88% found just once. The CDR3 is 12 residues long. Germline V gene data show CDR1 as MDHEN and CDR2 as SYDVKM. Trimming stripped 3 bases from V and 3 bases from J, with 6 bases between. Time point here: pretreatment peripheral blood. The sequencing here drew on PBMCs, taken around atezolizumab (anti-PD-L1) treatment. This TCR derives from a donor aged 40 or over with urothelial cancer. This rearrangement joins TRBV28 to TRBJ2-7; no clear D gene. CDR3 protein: CASSFPGYEQYF. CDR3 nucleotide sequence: TGTGCCAGCAGTTTTCCCGGCTACGAGCAGTACTTC.